This paragraph reports one T cell receptor beta chain. The data originate from a study of shared clonotypes between healthy human individuals. Study summary: With ages of 18 to 49, the donors were a couple of women and a few men.

The sequenced material, unsorted PBMC DNA, was run on ten immunoSEQ deep assay plates. Repertoires were generated with immunoSEQ multiplex PCR, while TCRdb's copy carries only in-frame clones and drops some. The data contain about half a million clones, roughly 80% of them singletons. The germline CDR1 and CDR2 sequences are MDHEN and SYDVKM. With 3 bases removed from V and 8 bases from J, the gap between germline ends came to 16 bases. This CDR3 spans 14 amino acids. The TCR was taken from a woman aged 40 to 50 in good health. Some clones in this sample may be carry-over from other donors' samples. Sequenced sample: PBMCs. The chain is built from TRBV28 and TRBJ1-2; possibly TRBD1 for D (6 bases). The CDR3, as DNA: TGTGCCAGCAGTTTCCGATCGGACACAGGGGGCTACACCTTC. Translated, it gives CASSFRSDTGGYTF.